A selection of T cell receptor beta chains follows, all from one sample in a study of blood T cells in healthy people across ages. TCRdb processed the 5' RACE reads anew with MiXCR; each CDR3 protein has one entry. Of over 950,000 distinct CDR3 sequences detected, less than 45% appear once; the ten largest clones hold under 15%. The sequenced sample was blood. These receptors originate from a man between 18 and 35 years old in good health. The CDR3 runs from the conserved cysteine through the conserved F or W. D genes are given only for firm matches. A row's size may be missing; if present it is once, few, many or a size class.

size	D	V	J	CDR3	DNA
few	-	TRBV7-2	TRBJ2-1	CASSLQGVVYNEQFF	TGTGCCAGCAGCCTGCAGGGCGTAGTCTACAATGAGCAGTTCTTC
-	-	TRBV9	TRBJ1-2	CASSGDGANYGYTF	TGTGCCAGCAGCGGGGACGGGGCTAACTATGGCTACACCTTC
-	TRBD1	TRBV12-3/TRBV12-4	TRBJ1-1	CASSEQGAMGNTEAFF	TGTGCCAGCAGTGAACAGGGGGCAATGGGGAACACTGAAGCTTTCTTT
once	-	TRBV12-3/TRBV12-4	TRBJ1-2	CASRFGEGGFTF	TGTGCCAGCAGGTTTGGGGAGGGTGGCTTCACCTTC
-	TRBD1	TRBV9	TRBJ2-1	CASSVAERRTGIYNEQFF	TGTGCCAGCAGCGTAGCAGAGCGCAGGACAGGGATCTACAATGAGCAGTTCTTC
-	-	TRBV29-1	TRBJ1-1	CSADALGGSRDTEAFF	TGCAGCGCTGACGCCTTGGGGGGGTCTAGGGACACTGAAGCTTTCTTT
-	TRBD1	TRBV6-2/TRBV6-3	TRBJ2-3	CASSPLDRGSTDTQYF	TGTGCCAGCAGCCCTTTGGACAGGGGTTCCACAGATACGCAGTATTTT
many	-	TRBV4-2	TRBJ2-1	CASSQDMGGPYNEQFF	TGTGCCAGCAGCCAAGATATGGGGGGGCCATACAATGAGCAGTTCTTC
-	-	TRBV15	TRBJ1-4	CATSRSGPGQWNEKLFF	TGTGCCACCAGCAGATCCGGCCCCGGACAGTGGAATGAAAAACTGTTTTTT
once	-	TRBV6-1	TRBJ2-7	CASSQVGYSNYEQYF	TGTGCCAGCAGTCAGGTGGGGTACAGTAACTACGAGCAGTACTTC
-	-	TRBV5-5	TRBJ1-2	CASSGHRDYYGYTF	TGTGCCAGCAGCGGTCACCGAGACTACTATGGCTACACCTTC
few	TRBD1	TRBV6-1	TRBJ1-1	CASSGQGLGTEAFF	TGTGCCAGCAGTGGACAGGGGTTGGGCACTGAAGCTTTCTTT
few	-	TRBV3-1	TRBJ1-2	CASSHVVRGGPNGNNYGYTF	TGTGCCAGCAGCCATGTGGTTCGGGGAGGCCCAAACGGGAATAACTATGGCTACACCTTC
-	-	TRBV6-5	TRBJ2-5	CASSYSRVRETQYF	TGTGCCAGCAGTTACTCGAGAGTAAGGGAGACCCAGTACTTC
-	-	TRBV10-3	TRBJ1-6	CAISESGGSPLHF	TGTGCCATCAGTGAGTCCGGAGGATCACCCCTCCACTTT
-	-	TRBV2	TRBJ1-2	CASSQILGGSRGYTF	TGTGCCAGCAGCCAGATTCTGGGAGGGTCGCGGGGCTACACCTTC
few	TRBD1	TRBV12-3/TRBV12-4	TRBJ1-1	CASSFTTGTGAVRNTEAFF	TGTGCCAGCAGTTTTACGACCGGGACAGGGGCGGTGAGGAACACTGAAGCTTTCTTT
few	TRBD2	TRBV29-1	TRBJ2-1	CSGSGGADNEQFF	TGCAGCGGCAGCGGGGGGGCAGATAATGAGCAGTTCTTC
-	-	TRBV4-3	TRBJ1-1	CASSLGVTLNTEAFF	TGCGCCAGCAGCCTAGGGGTGACGTTGAACACTGAAGCTTTCTTT
-	-	TRBV20-1	TRBJ2-3	CSAGGGDTYTQYF	TGCAGTGCTGGGGGCGGGGACACTTATACGCAGTATTTT
-	TRBD1	TRBV20-1	TRBJ1-1	CSAYEGTGDTEAFF	TGCAGTGCCTACGAAGGGACAGGGGATACTGAAGCTTTCTTT
-	-	TRBV28	TRBJ2-7	CASTGFNEQYF	TGTGCCAGTACAGGGTTTAACGAGCAGTACTTC
few	-	TRBV2	TRBJ2-7	CASRGTSRYNEQYF	TGTGCCAGCAGGGGGACAAGCCGCTACAATGAGCAGTACTTC
-	TRBD1	TRBV4-3	TRBJ1-2	CASSQGRLTGDGYTF	TGCGCCAGTAGCCAAGGACGGCTCACAGGGGATGGCTACACCTTC
few	-	TRBV6-5	TRBJ2-2	CASSSKSRRTGELFF	TGTGCCAGCAGTTCAAAGTCCAGACGCACCGGGGAGCTGTTTTTT
few	-	TRBV6-1	TRBJ1-2	CASSSVRDSIYGYTF	TGTGCCAGCAGTAGCGTACGGGACTCAATATATGGCTACACCTTC
few	-	TRBV2	TRBJ2-3	CASSEDGYLTDTQYF	TGTGCCAGCAGTGAGGACGGCTACCTCACAGATACGCAGTATTTT
-	TRBD1	TRBV20-1	TRBJ2-3	CSARGQPNTQYF	TGCAGTGCTAGGGGACAGCCTAATACGCAGTATTTT
many	-	TRBV4-1	TRBJ1-2	CASSQGQRNYGYTF	TGCGCCAGCAGCCAAGGACAGAGGAACTATGGCTACACCTTC
-	-	TRBV9	TRBJ1-2	CASSGPVRQGSQIYGYTF	TGTGCCAGCAGCGGACCGGTGCGCCAAGGGTCACAGATCTATGGCTACACCTTC
-	-	TRBV7-9	TRBJ1-1	CASSKDLFLNTEAFF	TGTGCCAGCAGCAAAGACCTGTTTTTAAACACTGAAGCTTTCTTT
-	TRBD1	TRBV28	TRBJ2-7	CASSSDRAEQYF	TGTGCCAGCAGTTCGGACAGGGCCGAGCAGTACTTC
few	TRBD2	TRBV12-3/TRBV12-4	TRBJ2-3	CASSPTLLAGGLLDTQYF	TGTGCCAGCAGTCCAACCTTACTAGCGGGGGGGTTGTTAGATACGCAGTATTTT
few	-	TRBV20-1	TRBJ1-5	CSATRGGDNQPQHF	TGCAGTGCTACCAGGGGAGGGGACAATCAGCCCCAGCATTTT
few	TRBD1	TRBV5-1	TRBJ2-1	CASSPAGTGIRDEQFF	TGCGCCAGCAGCCCCGCCGGGACAGGGATTAGGGATGAGCAGTTCTTC
many	TRBD2	TRBV7-2	TRBJ2-3	CASSPKGLGTQYF	TGTGCCAGCAGCCCCAAGGGACTAGGTACGCAGTATTTT
-	-	TRBV4-1	TRBJ1-2	CASSHDSGGRGYTF	TGCGCCAGCAGCCATGACTCAGGAGGGCGCGGCTACACCTTC
-	TRBD2	TRBV7-2	TRBJ2-3	CASSSTSGGEADTQYF	TGTGCCAGCAGCTCAACTAGCGGGGGGGAGGCAGATACGCAGTATTTT
few	TRBD1	TRBV9	TRBJ1-4	CASSGSPGQGAFVNEKLFF	TGTGCCAGCAGCGGATCCCCCGGACAGGGGGCTTTCGTTAATGAAAAACTGTTTTTT
once	TRBD1	TRBV5-1	TRBJ1-1	CASSVNRDSEAFF	TGCGCCAGCAGCGTGAATCGGGACAGCGAAGCTTTCTTT
-	-	TRBV20-1	TRBJ1-1	CSAREGGRGVTEAFF	TGCAGTGCTAGAGAGGGCGGCAGGGGAGTAACTGAAGCTTTCTTT
few	TRBD2	TRBV10-3	TRBJ2-1	CATYPVQRGVPYNEQFF	TGTGCCACCTATCCAGTTCAGCGGGGGGTCCCCTACAATGAGCAGTTCTTC
-	-	TRBV6-5	TRBJ1-1	CASSYSPGIEAFF	TGTGCCAGCAGTTACTCACCCGGGATTGAAGCTTTCTTT
-	-	TRBV4-2	TRBJ2-7	CASSQVRTEQYF	TGTGCCAGCAGCCAAGTACGAACGGAGCAGTACTTC
-	-	TRBV2	TRBJ1-1	CASSDLVRTEAFF	TGTGCCAGCAGTGATTTAGTCCGAACTGAAGCTTTCTTT
many	TRBD2	TRBV20-1	TRBJ2-3	CSASYSGLAGTDTDTQYF	TGCAGTGCTAGCTACAGCGGACTAGCGGGAACGGACACAGATACGCAGTATTTT
-	TRBD2	TRBV10-3	TRBJ2-1	CAISAGAAAGVTNEQFF	TGTGCCATCAGTGCAGGTGCTGCGGCGGGGGTTACTAATGAGCAGTTCTTC
few	-	TRBV4-2	TRBJ2-7	CASSQGLVSSEQYF	TGTGCCAGCAGCCAAGGACTAGTGAGCAGCGAGCAGTACTTC
many	-	TRBV4-2	TRBJ2-3	CASSQGTGGTDTQYF	TGTGCCAGCAGCCAAGGGACGGGGGGCACAGATACGCAGTATTTT
-	-	TRBV24-1	TRBJ2-5	CATSDWGAEQYF	TGTGCCACCAGTGATTGGGGGGCTGAGCAGTACTTC
many	-	TRBV20-1	TRBJ2-3	CSARQGGTDTQYF	TGCAGTGCTAGACAGGGAGGCACAGATACGCAGTATTTT
-	-	TRBV28	TRBJ2-1	CASSLTGRIQETQFF	TGTGCCAGCAGTCTAACGGGACGGATCCAAGAGACCCAGTTCTTC
few	-	TRBV19	TRBJ1-5	CASSIWALSQPQHF	TGTGCCAGTAGTATATGGGCACTCAGTCAGCCCCAGCATTTT
-	-	TRBV20-1	TRBJ2-7	CSAREDNYEQYF	TGCAGTGCTAGAGAGGACAACTACGAGCAGTACTTC
-	-	TRBV6-2/TRBV6-3	TRBJ2-3	CASNDPGVGGTDTQYF	TGTGCCAGCAACGACCCCGGAGTGGGGGGCACAGATACGCAGTATTTT
-	TRBD1	TRBV20-1	TRBJ2-7	CSARDWTGSYEQYF	TGCAGTGCTAGAGACTGGACAGGGTCCTACGAGCAGTACTTC
-	-	TRBV7-2	TRBJ2-1	CASSLRTFEQFF	TGTGCCAGCAGCTTACGTACTTTCGAGCAGTTCTTC